These 4 T cell receptor beta chains originate from one sample sequenced in a study of response to subunit inactivated influenza vaccine. MiXCR, run by TCRdb on the RT-PCR reads, gives a single entry per CDR3 protein. The data contain just under 250,000 distinct CDR3 sequences, 12% of them singletons. The sample here was non-naive T cells sorted from PBMCs, taken about 14 days before vaccination. The receptors here all came from a man aged 50-59 years who received an inactivated influenza vaccine.

This clonotype was seen more than once but under ten times. The chain carries TRBV20-1 and TRBJ2-5, with 10 bases fitting TRBD2. V lost 4 bases, J lost 4 bases, and 6 bases stayed unmatched. There are 14 residues in the CDR3. In germline, CDR1 is DFQATT, CDR2 SNEGSKA (reference sequence). The CDR3 nucleotides read TGCAGTGCTACGCTAGCGGGGGTCTCAGAGACCCAGTACTTC. It yields the protein CSATLAGVSETQYF.

This chain joins TRBV20-1 and TRBJ1-2; D is possibly TRBD1 (6 bases). Deletions cut 3 bases from V and 3 bases from J, with 14 bases between. The length of the CDR3 is 14 residues. The V gene's germline CDR1 is DFQATT and CDR2 SNEGSKA (reference sequence). The CDR3 loop reads CSASPRGADYGYTF. In DNA, the CDR3 is TGCAGTGCTAGCCCTCGGGGGGCTGACTATGGCTACACCTTC.

The V call is TRBV20-1, the J call TRBJ2-5; no reliable D call. In germline, CDR1 is DFQATT, CDR2 SNEGSKA (reference sequence). V was clipped by 7 bases and J by 2 bases, with 8 bases between them. The CDR3 length is 11 residues. CDR3 coding DNA: TGCAGTGTTGAAGGGCAAGAGACCCAGTACTTC. It encodes CSVEGQETQYF.

This clonotype appeared many times. The gene calls are TRBV4-3 and TRBJ2-3, with D possibly matching TRBD1 (6 bases). CDR1 is LGHNA and CDR2 is YSLEER in the germline V gene. The CDR3 contains 15 residues. The germline V and J ends were trimmed by 0 bases and 1 base, with 8 bases remaining between them. The CDR3 DNA reads as TGCGCCAGCAGCCAAGATTGGGGGCGCACAGATACGCAGTATTTT. Translation gives CASSQDWGRTDTQYF.